This T cell receptor beta chain was sequenced for a study of shared clonotypes between healthy human individuals (dated by TCRdb to 2019 to 2021). Broadly, across the study: Three men and two women, aged 18 to 49 years, made up the cohort. Per donor, three plates each were used for CD4 naive and CD4 memory, two for CD8 naive, and one for CD8 memory. To estimate repertoire size and how much clonotypes are shared between individuals, the study performed deep sequencing of blood TCR repertoires from 4 to 6 healthy adults. Different laboratories and diverse techniques were used to prepare libraries and sequence TCR repertoires, to increase sequencing depth and limit assay-specific biases. Each donor's leukapheresis produced roughly between roughly 0.94 and 9.5 billion PBMCs.

As for this clone: Its antigen is still unknown. Base-call qualities are not available, and no considerably larger clone is one nucleotide away.

Study-level results and caveats: Across four donors, roughly 5.1% of naive CD4, around 3.3% of naive CD8, 2.3% of memory CD4, and 0.4% of memory CD8 clonotypes were shared. Sampling was restricted to blood, and TCR repertoires in tissues likely differ from the TCR repertoires found in blood. Because the study included a small number of donors, the genetic and exposure-history diversity represented was limited. Based on pairwise subsampling, the degree of clonotype sharing among donors was expected to be affected by sequencing depth. Rarefaction of sorted-subset datasets indicated incomplete sequencing despite the large sequencing depth. Larger estimated clonotype richness was generally found for naive subsets than for memory subsets. Compared with non-shared clonotypes, the clonotypes found in all four sorted-subset donors had higher generation probabilities.

For the CD8 naive samples, CD45RO-negative cells were positively selected for CCR7, yielding a CD45RA+CCR7+ population from which TemRA cells were excluded. Healthy HIV-negative adults with no recently reported acute infections or vaccinations were included as donors. All donors were Caucasian adults living in Nashville, Tennessee, USA. After blood collection by leukapheresis, PBMCs were isolated using Ficoll-Histopaque density gradient centrifugation and then cryopreserved in the vapor phase of liquid nitrogen. Purity and quantity of every magnetically sorted T cell population were checked by analytical flow cytometry. Genomic DNA was isolated from every sorted fraction and measured by UV absorbance on a Nanodrop 2000c. Using the deep immunoSEQ assay, multiplex PCR amplified TCR CDR3 regions from genomic DNA. Extracted genomic DNA from each cell subset was spread evenly across all wells of several immunoSEQ 96-well plates, with each plate serving as a replicate. For sorted subsets, 200 to 250 ng of genomic DNA, equivalent to roughly 30,000 T cell genomes, went into each replicate PCR. Purified libraries were measured with a Qubit 3.0 fluorometer, size-checked on a Bioanalyzer 2100, and measured again with the KAPA Library Quantification kit. Every immunoSEQ 96-well plate was sequenced on a separate single-read 150-cycle Illumina NextSeq 550 flow cell. Per the authors' processing: Because the immunoSEQ output included only junctional sequences and no quality scores, the filtering could not be the same as the filtering used for full-length reads. To assign V/J genes and CDR3, sequences were annotated using PyIR, a Python wrapper for IgBLAST v1.9, with IMGT germline references. Reads were filtered out if the reads had weak V/J assignments (E-value above 1e-6), no CDR3, stop codons, out-of-frame junctions, or ambiguous translated residues. V3J clonotypes were defined as sequences sharing an identical inferred V gene, J gene, and CDR3 amino acid sequence. To compute the percentage overlap between repertoires, the number of shared unique clonotypes was divided by the size of the smaller repertoire. Three approaches were used to assess repertoire richness: RTK rarefaction, the Chao1 estimator, and Recon v2.1 estimates of unobserved clonotypes. OLGA was used to compute generation probabilities for all TCRbeta clonotypes that the gDNA method yielded from a handful of donors. TCRdb took this table from immuneACCESS and kept in-frame rearrangements with V and J called. Such tables lack part of the clones; where checked against another copy, unresolved V genes explain under half of the gap, and the rest is unexplained. V, J and clone size are taken as reported in that table, and D and trimming were inferred from the DNA itself. This sample has about 2.1 million clones in its table, and just under 95% of those were observed once. The biggest ten clones account for approximately 1.6% of the sample.

This clonotype originated in a young man in good health. Some clones in this sample may be carry-over from other donors' samples. The sample was naive CD8+ T cells from PBMCs. The cell subset or site label on this specimen signifies: CD45RA+CCR7+.

The nucleotide sequence is given as TGCAGCGTTGAGGTCCCTATGGAGACCCAGTACTTC. Its amino acids are CSVEVPMETQYF. Rearrangement joined TRBV29-1 to TRBJ2-5, with no confident D gene call. V loses 3 bases, J loses 5 bases, and the germline ends lie 10 bases apart. The germline V gene yields SQVTM for CDR1 and ANQGSEA for CDR2. The CDR3, cysteine through phenylalanine, is 12 amino acids long. The CDR3 DNA has 36 bases and is translated from base 1.